The 28 T cell receptor beta chains listed next were all sequenced from one sample in a study of vaccination and CD4 T cells after COVID-19. Antigens for these TCRs are unknown. The Oncomine TCR Beta short-read assay was applied to DNA of cultured CD4+ T cells. TCRdb used MiXCR to reprocess the PCR reads, holding one entry per CDR3 protein. Of 20,000 to 25,000 distinct CDR3 sequences in the sample, about 32% are singletons; the top ten hold roughly 9%. Time point reported: late sampling 161 to 241 days after vaccination in a few convalescent patients. Treatment defined: 10-day PBMC culture with coronavirus spike peptide pools or control peptides (ViraFEST assay). The source material was CD4+ T cells from blood, cultured in vitro, sampled about 7 months after SARS-CoV-2 vaccination. The receptors were sampled from a human donor who had recovered from COVID-19.

Notes on this clonotype: One base away lies a much larger clone, so this may be a sequencing read error. The J gene is TRBJ2-5, the V gene TRBV20-1; TRBD1 aligns across 9 bases. The CDR3 contains 13 residues. Germline V CDR1 and CDR2: DFQATT, SNEGSKA (reference sequence). CDR3 loop: CSAGQGNVEAQYF. In nucleotides, the CDR3 is TGCAGTGCAGGACAGGGGAATGTAGAGGCCCAGTACTTC.

The chain links TRBV19 to TRBJ2-1; D is perhaps TRBD2 (6 bases). The CDR3 is 15 residues long. Looked up from germline, CDR1 is LNHDA and CDR2 is SQIVND (reference sequence). Trimming left V 6 bases short and J 0 bases short, with 12 bases between. The CDR3 loop reads CASSSSGASYNEQFF. The CDR3 DNA reads as TGTGCCAGTAGCAGTAGCGGTGCCTCCTACAATGAGCAGTTCTTC.

The CDR3: CSASTSGKIYFGAETQYF. The CDR3 nucleotides are TGCAGTGCTAGCACTAGCGGGAAGATATATTTTGGCGCCGAGACCCAGTACTTC. The chain links TRBV20-1 to TRBJ2-5; TRBD2 agrees at 10 bases. The CDR3 sequence is 18 residues long. Germline V CDR1 and CDR2: DFQATT, SNEGSKA (reference sequence). V shed 3 bases, J shed 5 bases, and the junction held 18 bases outside the gene matches.

This clonotype showed up just a few times. This chain uses TRBV29-1 with TRBJ1-2, with TRBD1 matching 7 bases. This CDR3 contains 12 residues. V lost 3 bases and J lost 8; bases outside the gene matches: 6. Germline CDR1 SQVTM, CDR2 ANQGSEA. As DNA, the CDR3 is TGCAGCGTTGATGACAGGGACTTCGGCTACACCTTC. Its translation is CSVDDRDFGYTF.

The chain joins TRBV7-2 to TRBJ2-5; D gene unclear. CDR3 length: 14 amino acids. Trimming cost V 5 bases and J 0 bases, with 10 bases left between them. Per germline, CDR1 SGHTA and CDR2 FQGNSA. As DNA, the CDR3 is TGTGCCAGCAGCCGCCGGGCCTACCAAGAGACCCAGTACTTC. This gives the protein CASSRRAYQETQYF.

The chain has TRBV6-4 and TRBJ2-3; maybe TRBD2 (5 bases). Trimming pared 0 bases from V and 6 bases from J, leaving 13 bases between. The CDR3 runs to 15 residues. Per the germline V gene, CDR1 is MRHNA and CDR2 is SNTAGT. This CDR3 reads CASSDSGGEGDTQYF. For the CDR3, the DNA is TGTGCCAGCAGTGACTCGGGCGGAGAGGGCGATACGCAGTATTTT.

The genes are TRBV19 and TRBJ2-3; no clear D gene. The germline V gene encodes CDR1 LNHDA and CDR2 SQIVND (reference sequence). V was pared by 6 bases and J by 2 bases, with 9 bases between. CDR3 length: 13 amino acids. The CDR3 region is CASRGRATDTQYF. As DNA, the CDR3 is TGTGCCAGTAGAGGTAGGGCCACAGATACGCAGTATTTT.

This clonotype was detected a few times. The rearrangement links TRBV28 to TRBJ1-1; D unresolved. Germline V gives CDR1 MDHEN, CDR2 SYDVKM. Trimming pared 10 bases from V and 8 bases from J, leaving 20 bases between. The CDR3 spans 13 residues. CDR3 nucleotides: TGTGCCACCAACCCCCTTTGGATACCCGAAGCTTTCTTT. Its protein product is CATNPLWIPEAFF.

The V and J genes are TRBV6-1 and TRBJ1-5; 7 bases align to TRBD1. The germline gives CDR1 MNHNS, CDR2 SASEGT. The CDR3 runs to 15 residues. The V and J ends lost 5 bases and 1 base, in that order; junction bases with no gene match: 5. In DNA form, the CDR3 reads TGTGCCAGCAGTCCCACGACAGGGAGCAATCAGCCCCAGCATTTT. It specifies CASSPTTGSNQPQHF.

This sequence joins TRBV20-1 and TRBJ2-3, with a weak D call TRBD2 (6 bases). The length of the CDR3 is 14 residues. Germline V gene lookup returns CDR1 DFQATT and CDR2 SNEGSKA (reference sequence). The CDR3 sequence: CRGVTSSSRDTQYF. As DNA, the CDR3 is TGCAGGGGTGTTACTAGCAGCTCTAGAGATACGCAGTATTTT.

This clonotype has a handful of counts. This rearrangement joins TRBV28 to TRBJ2-6; D not certain. Per germline, CDR1 MDHEN and CDR2 SYDVKM. Deletions cut 6 bases from V and 1 base from J, with 4 bases between. This CDR3 spans 13 amino acids. As DNA, the CDR3 is TGTGCCAGCAGACTGTCTGGGGCCAACGTCCTGACTTTC. This sequence encodes CASRLSGANVLTF.

This chain links TRBV19 with TRBJ1-2; D may be TRBD1 (5 bases). The CDR3 loop spans 12 amino acids. V shed 5 bases and J shed 10 bases, with 14 bases lying between them. Germline V gene data show CDR1 as LNHDA and CDR2 as SQIVND (reference sequence). The chain's CDR3 is CASSAHRDDYTF. Written as DNA, the CDR3 is TGTGCCAGTAGTGCCCACCGGGACGACTACACCTTC.

The chain's CDR3 is CASTKSDTQYF. The DNA for the CDR3 is TGTGCCAGCACAAAGTCAGATACGCAGTATTTT. V is TRBV7-9 and J is TRBJ2-3; D gene ambiguous. V lost 7 bases and J lost 4, with 6 bases in between. The CDR3 length is 11 residues. Germline lookup yields CDR1 SEHNR and CDR2 FQNEAQ (reference sequence).

The chain recombines TRBV6-2 or TRBV6-3 with TRBJ1-1, with D possibly matching TRBD1 (6 bases). The CDR3 has 12 amino acids. Germline values: CDR1 MNHEY, CDR2 SVGEGT. Trimming left V 5 bases short and J 8 bases short, with 12 bases between. The CDR3 DNA sequence: TGTGCCAGCAGTGATCCCGGACAGGAAGCTTTCTTT. Translation gives CASSDPGQEAFF.

There are a few counts of this clonotype. V gene TRBV7-2 combines with J gene TRBJ2-3; D ambiguous. Looked up from germline, CDR1 is SGHTA and CDR2 is FQGNSA. The CDR3 totals 14 residues. V lost 1 base and J 1 base, leaving 6 bases between the germline ends. CDR3 coding DNA: TGTGCCAGCAGCTTAGGGATCGGCACAGATACGCAGTATTTT. It encodes CASSLGIGTDTQYF.

The chain carries TRBV6-1 and TRBJ2-7; a possible D gene is TRBD2 (5 bases). The CDR3 is made up of 12 amino acids. The germline V and J ends were trimmed by 6 bases and 6 bases, with 12 bases remaining between them. Germline CDR1 is MNHNS and CDR2 is SASEGT. The CDR3 DNA sequence: TGTGCCAGCAGAGACTACCCACGCGAGCAGTACTTC. It translates to CASRDYPREQYF.

Only a few counts were recorded for this clonotype. The gene calls are TRBV27 and TRBJ2-1, with 9 bases aligning to TRBD2. Per the germline V gene, CDR1 is MNHEY and CDR2 is SMNVEV (reference sequence). Trimming at V came to 2 bases and at J to 5 bases, leaving 7 bases not matched to a gene. CDR3 length equals 16 residues. The CDR3 sequence: CASSLLAGLVNNEQFF. In DNA, the CDR3 is TGTGCCAGCAGTTTACTAGCGGGATTGGTAAACAATGAGCAGTTCTTC.

This clonotype was observed a few times. The rearrangement joins TRBV28 to TRBJ1-5; 7 bases match TRBD1. CDR1 is MDHEN and CDR2 is SYDVKM in the germline V gene. The junction had 6 bases not matched to a gene; V was cut back by 8 bases and J by 2 bases. The CDR3 runs 14 residues. Here the CDR3 reads CASETGYGNQPQHF. CDR3 sequence (DNA): TGTGCCAGCGAGACAGGGTATGGCAATCAGCCCCAGCATTTT.

On this clonotype: Sequence at one end of the junction differs from germline and may be a read error. The chain links TRBV27 to TRBJ1-1; D is perhaps TRBD1 (6 bases). The CDR3 has 15 amino acids. CDR1 is MNHEY and CDR2 is SMNVEV in the germline V gene (reference sequence). The CDR3 region has the DNA TGTGCCAACAGTACAGGAGCCAGGGGGAACACTGAAGCTTTCTTT. Its translation: CANSTGARGNTEAFF.

The chain employs TRBV7-9 and TRBJ2-3, with D possibly being TRBD2 (7 bases). Trimming took off 3 bases at V and 4 bases at J, with 20 bases between the two ends. Germline-derived CDR1 and CDR2 are SEHNR and FQNEAQ (reference sequence). This CDR3 contains 17 residues. The CDR3 spells CASSLRASRGGADTQYF. CDR3 nucleotide sequence: TGTGCCAGCAGCTTGAGGGCCTCCAGGGGAGGGGCAGATACGCAGTATTTT.

This clonotype turned up a few times. The V and J genes are TRBV7-9 and TRBJ2-5, with D maybe TRBD1 (5 bases). CDR1 is SEHNR and CDR2 is FQNEAQ in the germline V gene (reference sequence). The germline V and J ends were trimmed by 1 base and 7 bases, with 19 bases remaining between them. This CDR3 contains 16 residues. CDR3 coding DNA: TGTGCCAGCAGCTTAGACTCAGGGCCACTCATTGGGACCCAGTACTTC. Its protein is CASSLDSGPLIGTQYF.

A few counts support this clonotype. The chain joins TRBV7-2 to TRBJ2-7; the D is unclear. This CDR3 has 15 amino acids. Per germline, CDR1 SGHTA and CDR2 FQGNSA. V was clipped by 5 bases and J by 2 bases, with 16 bases between them. The CDR3 DNA reads TGTGCCAGCAGCCTCGGTGGGCCAAGGACCTACGAGCAGTACTTC. Translation: CASSLGGPRTYEQYF.

This chain uses TRBV6-2 or TRBV6-3 with TRBJ2-6; maybe TRBD1 (6 bases). Germline loops: CDR1 MNHEY, CDR2 SVGEGT. Between the trimmed V and J ends, which lost 6 bases and 0 bases, there was a span of 21 bases. The CDR3 spans 19 residues. The CDR3 DNA follows: TGTGCCAGCAGCTCCCCCACCACAGGGTCCAACTCTGGGGCCAACGTCCTGACTTTC. This sequence encodes CASSSPTTGSNSGANVLTF.

This chain connects TRBV28 to TRBJ1-1; D is undetermined. The CDR3 spans 12 residues. Looked up from germline, CDR1 is MDHEN and CDR2 is SYDVKM. Trimming stripped 3 bases from V and 7 bases from J, with 9 bases between. The CDR3 sequence is CASSFNAGEAFF. The CDR3, as DNA: TGTGCCAGCAGTTTCAACGCAGGTGAAGCTTTCTTT.

This rearrangement joins TRBV20-1 to TRBJ2-2, with D perhaps matching TRBD2 (6 bases). Germline-derived CDR1 and CDR2 are DFQATT and SNEGSKA (reference sequence). V was trimmed by 5 bases and J by 1 base, leaving 17 bases between them. This CDR3 contains 16 residues. CDR3 protein: CSAATDRDWNTGELFF. CDR3 in DNA: TGCAGTGCTGCAACCGACCGGGACTGGAACACCGGGGAGCTGTTTTTT.

This clonotype was detected only a few times. The CDR3 region is CSARGGPRRETQYF. CDR3 DNA: TGCAGTGCTAGAGGAGGCCCGAGGCGGGAGACCCAGTACTTC. The J gene is TRBJ2-5, the V gene TRBV20-1; D remains unclear. The V end was cut by 1 base, the J end by 5 bases, with 14 bases between. The length of the CDR3 is 14 residues. Germline values: CDR1 DFQATT, CDR2 SNEGSKA (reference sequence).

This clonotype was counted between two and nine times. Here the CDR3 DNA reads TGTGCCAGCAGTTTACCGGGGCTTGGGACCCAGTACTTC. Its translation: CASSLPGLGTQYF. The chain has TRBV6-5 and TRBJ2-5; D possibly matches TRBD1 or TRBD2 (5 bases each). This CDR3 comprises 13 residues. V was clipped by 4 bases and J by 7 bases, with 13 bases between them. The germline V gene encodes CDR1 MNHEY and CDR2 SVGAGI.

V gene TRBV28 combines with J gene TRBJ1-2, with TRBD1 identical over 8 bases. Germline CDR1 and CDR2: MDHEN and SYDVKM. This CDR3 contains 15 residues. The V and J ends lost 5 bases and 2 bases, in that order; junction bases with no gene match: 7. The CDR3 DNA reads as TGTGCCAGCAGTACCACCGGACAGGGAAACTATGGCTACACCTTC. Translated, it gives CASSTTGQGNYGYTF.